This entry lists 16 T cell receptor beta chains sequenced from one sample in a study of CD8 T cells in Susac syndrome. cDNA came from around 0.5 to 1 ug RNA primed by random hexamers. Using its own MiXCR run on the immunoSEQ multiplex PCR reads, TCRdb lists one record per CDR3 protein. This table holds about 120,000 distinct CDR3 sequences, over 90% found once. Sequencing input: CD4+ T cells from PBMCs. These receptors were taken from a human donor in good health.

This sequence joins TRBV20-1 and TRBJ2-7; the match to TRBD1 covers 9 bases. This CDR3 has 15 amino acids. V was clipped by 1 base and J by 5 bases; unmatched bases: 9. Germline CDR1 DFQATT, CDR2 SNEGSKA (reference sequence). Written as DNA, the CDR3 is TGCAGTGCTAGAGCCCCCGGGACAGGGCTCCACGAGCAGTACTTC. Encoded protein: CSARAPGTGLHEQYF.

The J gene is TRBJ2-7, the V gene TRBV3-1; the D gene is possibly TRBD2 (5 bases). Germline V gene lookup returns CDR1 LGHDT and CDR2 YNNKEL (reference sequence). The CDR3 loop spans 14 amino acids. V lost 3 bases and J 5 bases, leaving 14 bases between the germline ends. The CDR3 coding sequence is TGTGCCAGCAGCCAGTACCCCAACGGGAACGAGCAGTACTTC. Residues: CASSQYPNGNEQYF.

The J gene is TRBJ1-1, the V gene TRBV12-5; 8 nucleotides match TRBD1. V lost 4 bases and J lost 5; bases outside the gene matches: 3. The length of the CDR3 is 13 residues. CDR1 is LGHNT, CDR2 FRNRAP, per germline. DNA for the CDR3: TGTGCTAGTGGTTCACAGGGGGGGACTGAAGCTTTCTTT. As protein: CASGSQGGTEAFF.

The chain carries TRBV18 and TRBJ1-4, with 11 bases identical to TRBD1. Germline CDR1 reads KGHSH; CDR2 reads LQKENI. The CDR3 totals 19 residues. V lost 8 bases to trimming and J lost 0 bases; unmatched junction nucleotides: 14. The CDR3 DNA reads as TGTGCCAGCCTGCAGGACAGGGGGCTGAGTTATGCAACTAATGAAAAACTGTTTTTT. Translating it yields CASLQDRGLSYATNEKLFF. The whole variable domain, remainder taken from reference TRBV18 and TRBJ1-4, is NAGVMQNPRHLVRRRGQEARLRCSPMKGHSHVYWYRQLPEEGLKFMVYLQKENIIDESGMPKERFSAEFPKEGPSILRIQQVVRGDSAAYFCASLQDRGLSYATNEKLFFGSGTQLSVL.

This chain uses TRBV4-3 with TRBJ1-4; 7 positions match TRBD1. J was trimmed by 8 bases and V by 3 bases; bases with no gene match: 12. Germline CDR1 is LGHNA and CDR2 is YSLEER. The CDR3 spans 16 residues. CDR3 sequence reads: CASSQEPRAGGEKLFF. CDR3 coding DNA: TGCGCCAGCAGCCAGGAACCTAGGGCAGGGGGAGAAAAACTGTTTTTT.

The chain links TRBV27 to TRBJ2-3; 7 nucleotides line up with TRBD2. Germline V gene data show CDR1 as MNHEY and CDR2 as SMNVEV (reference sequence). J gave up 4 bases and V 2 bases, and 3 bases lay outside the gene matches. This CDR3 has 14 amino acids. CDR3: CASSLRGSADTQYF. CDR3 DNA: TGTGCCAGCAGTTTACGCGGGAGCGCAGATACGCAGTATTTT.

The chain has TRBV19 and TRBJ2-7; D is possibly TRBD2 (6 bases). Germline-derived CDR1 and CDR2 are LNHDA and SQIVND (reference sequence). Trimming cost V 5 bases and J 5 bases, with 19 bases left between them. CDR3 length: 15 amino acids. CDR3 protein: CASSAAGSPSDEQYF. The CDR3 coding sequence is TGTGCCAGTAGTGCGGCGGGGAGCCCTAGCGACGAGCAGTACTTC. The full variable domain, in which reference TRBV19 and TRBJ2-7 provide the parts outside the CDR3, is DGGITQSPKYLFRKEGQNVTLSCEQNLNHDAMYWYRQDPGQGLRLIYYSQIVNDFQKGDIAEGYSVSREKKESFPLTVTSAQKNPTAFYLCASSAAGSPSDEQYFGPGTRLTVT.

The rearrangement links TRBV20-1 to TRBJ1-2; weak D call: TRBD1 (5 bases). V dropped 0 bases and J dropped 6 bases, with 20 bases sitting between them. The CDR3 extends over 16 amino acids. In germline, CDR1 is DFQATT, CDR2 SNEGSKA (reference sequence). The DNA for the CDR3 is TGCAGTGCTAGAGATTTTTCGGGACCAGGGACGGATGGCTACACCTTC. Protein product: CSARDFSGPGTDGYTF.

As concerns this clonotype: The germline gene is not matched at one end of the junction; a read error may be the cause. The CDR3 is CASSRQETQYF. The CDR3 DNA follows: TGTGCCAGCAGTCGCCAAGAGACCCAGTACTTC. This chain connects TRBV5-1 to TRBJ2-5; D is undetermined. Germline lookup yields CDR1 SGHRS and CDR2 YFSETQ. The CDR3 is 11 residues long.

The chain has TRBV27 and TRBJ2-3; 8 nucleotides line up with TRBD1. The junction had 16 bases not matched to a gene; V was cut back by 2 bases and J by 6 bases. The CDR3 is 18 residues long. Per the germline V gene, CDR1 is MNHEY and CDR2 is SMNVEV (reference sequence). This CDR3 is CASSLRGLRQGRHDTQYF. Written as DNA, the CDR3 is TGTGCCAGCAGTTTACGGGGGCTTCGACAGGGGAGGCATGATACGCAGTATTTT.

This chain links TRBV25-1 with TRBJ1-5, with D maybe TRBD1 (5 bases). The germline gives CDR1 MGHDK, CDR2 SYGVNS. V was cut by 8 bases and J by 0 bases, with 11 bases left in between. The CDR3 contains 14 residues. In nucleotides, the CDR3 is TGTGCCAGCCAACAAGGGGATAGCAATCAGCCCCAGCATTTT. The encoded protein is CASQQGDSNQPQHF.

In the case of this clonotype: The germline gene is not matched at one end of the junction; a read error may be the cause. The chain joins TRBV19 to TRBJ1-1, with a possible D match to TRBD1 (5 bases). CDR1 is LNHDA, CDR2 SQIVND, per germline (reference sequence). The CDR3 is 13 residues long. DNA for the CDR3: TGTGCCGGTAGTATAGGAAGTACCTCAGGGGCTTTCTTT. Translation gives CAGSIGSTSGAFF.

The chain recombines TRBV27 with TRBJ2-2; no firm D call. Per the germline V gene, CDR1 is MNHEY and CDR2 is SMNVEV (reference sequence). This CDR3 has 12 amino acids. With 5 bases removed from V and 7 bases from J, the gap between germline ends came to 8 bases. As DNA, the CDR3 is TGTGCCAGCAGTCCCGTGGGCGGGGAGCTGTTTTTT. Its protein is CASSPVGGELFF.

The chain uses TRBV20-1 and TRBJ2-3; unclear D gene. Trimming stripped 2 bases from V and 0 bases from J, with 9 bases between. CDR3 length: 14 residues. CDR1 is DFQATT and CDR2 is SNEGSKA in the germline V gene (reference sequence). The CDR3 DNA reads TGCAGTGCTAGAAGCGTGACTAGCACAGATACGCAGTATTTT. It translates to CSARSVTSTDTQYF.

The chain uses TRBV29-1 and TRBJ1-3; D is unresolved. Germline V CDR1 and CDR2: SQVTM, ANQGSEA. The CDR3 length is 15 residues. V lost 1 base and J 0 bases, leaving 10 bases between the germline ends. For the CDR3, the DNA is TGCAGCGTTGAAGGGTTCCAGCCCTCTGGAAACACCATATATTTT. It specifies CSVEGFQPSGNTIYF.

The J gene is TRBJ1-2, the V gene TRBV30; D is ambiguous. CDR3 size: 13 residues. Trimming removed 5 bases at V and 0 bases at J, with 10 bases between. Germline V gene lookup returns CDR1 GTSNPN and CDR2 SVGIG (reference sequence). CDR3 DNA sequence: TGTGCCTGGTTTGGCACCTCTAACTATGGCTACACCTTC. Its protein is CAWFGTSNYGYTF.